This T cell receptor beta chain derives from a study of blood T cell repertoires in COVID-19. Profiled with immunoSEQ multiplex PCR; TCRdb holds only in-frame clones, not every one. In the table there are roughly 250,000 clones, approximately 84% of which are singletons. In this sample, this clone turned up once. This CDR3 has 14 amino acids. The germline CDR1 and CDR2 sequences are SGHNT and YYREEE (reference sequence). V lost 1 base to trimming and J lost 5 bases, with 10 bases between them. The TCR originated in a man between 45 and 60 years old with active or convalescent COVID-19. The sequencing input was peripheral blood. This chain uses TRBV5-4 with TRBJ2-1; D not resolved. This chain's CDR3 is CASSLTAGDNEQFF. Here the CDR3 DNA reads TGTGCCAGCAGCTTGACGGCTGGAGACAATGAGCAGTTCTTC.